This entry lists 10 T cell receptor beta chains sequenced from one sample in a study of CD8 T cells in ankylosing spondylitis. Study-wide points: Among TCR beta sequences, a motif of several highly homologous variants appeared characteristic of ankylosing spondylitis blood.

Each CDR3 protein is one row after TCRdb ran MiXCR on the 5' RACE reads. The table records a few hundred thousand distinct CDR3 sequences, about 22% of them present only once. Antigens for these TCRs are unknown. Sequenced material: blood, either unsorted or a sorted T cell fraction (not recorded which). The origin of the receptors is a male donor with ankylosing spondylitis.

This clonotype was counted only a few times. The V call is TRBV7-2, the J call TRBJ2-1; 10 nucleotides line up with TRBD2. The CDR3 contains 15 residues. The germline V gene encodes CDR1 SGHTA and CDR2 FQGNSA. After removal of 8 bases from V and 6 bases from J, the junction contained 10 bases not matched to a gene. CDR3 in DNA: TGTGCCAGCGTCCGTCGGCTAGCGGGAGTCAATGAGCAGTTCTTC. Its translation: CASVRRLAGVNEQFF.

The chain carries TRBV5-1 and TRBJ2-7, with 8 bases aligning to TRBD2. Trimming removed 4 bases from V and 3 bases from J; junction bases left unmatched: 15. The CDR3 length is 17 residues. The V gene's germline CDR1 is SGHRS and CDR2 YFSETQ. The CDR3 DNA reads TGCGCCAGCAGCCTCTGGACTAGCTCGGTGGACTACTACGAGCAGTACTTC. This codes for CASSLWTSSVDYYEQYF.

The genes are TRBV28 and TRBJ2-3; weak D call: TRBD2 (6 bases). In germline, CDR1 is MDHEN, CDR2 SYDVKM. The ends were cut back, 6 bases at V and 5 bases at J, with 9 bases in the middle. The length of the CDR3 is 12 residues. The CDR3 DNA sequence: TGTGCCAGCAGGCACGGGAGAGATACGCAGTATTTT. Amino acid sequence: CASRHGRDTQYF.

This rearrangement joins TRBV29-1 to TRBJ2-2; D remains ambiguous. Between the trimmed V and J ends, which lost 6 bases and 0 bases, there was a span of 11 bases. Germline values: CDR1 SQVTM, CDR2 ANQGSEA. CDR3 length: 14 residues. In nucleotides, the CDR3 is TGCAGCGTACTAAGTCAGTCGAACACCGGGGAGCTGTTTTTT. Protein: CSVLSQSNTGELFF.

In this sample, this clonotype turned up many times. The chain employs TRBV5-1 and TRBJ2-1; TRBD1 might be the D (6 bases). The CDR3 covers 12 residues. Trimming took 0 bases from V and 10 from J, leaving 8 bases between them. In germline, CDR1 is SGHRS, CDR2 YFSETQ. The CDR3 DNA reads TGCGCCAGCAGCTTGGCCGGGACAGAGCAGTTCTTC. It encodes CASSLAGTEQFF.

The rearrangement uses TRBV14 and TRBJ1-1; D possibly corresponds to TRBD1 (6 bases). V dropped 1 base and J dropped 4 bases, with 19 bases sitting between them. Per germline, CDR1 SGHDN and CDR2 FVKESK. The CDR3 runs to 17 residues. The CDR3 nucleotides read TGTGCCAGCAGCCAAGGCCCTATTCGGGGGGCTGGCACTGAAGCTTTCTTT. Protein product: CASSQGPIRGAGTEAFF.

This clonotype turned up a few times. The chain carries TRBV28 and TRBJ2-2, with TRBD2 as a possible D gene (6 bases). The germline V and J ends were trimmed by 6 bases and 5 bases, with 13 bases remaining between them. Per germline, CDR1 MDHEN and CDR2 SYDVKM. The CDR3 length is 14 residues. The CDR3 DNA sequence: TGTGCCAGCAGCCAGGGAGGAAAAACCGGGGAGCTGTTTTTT. This encodes CASSQGGKTGELFF.

The rearrangement links TRBV12-3 or TRBV12-4 to TRBJ2-2, with D perhaps matching TRBD2 (6 bases). V was pared by 3 bases and J by 6 bases, with 20 bases between. This CDR3 contains 17 residues. For the CDR3, the DNA is TGTGCCAGCAGTTTGGATCCGGGGCGGGGAGGCGCCGGGGAGCTGTTTTTT. Protein product: CASSLDPGRGGAGELFF.

This clonotype was detected only a few times. This rearrangement joins TRBV3-1 to TRBJ2-1; 13 positions match TRBD2. V dropped 6 bases and J dropped 7; count of bases not matched to a gene: 9. The CDR3 has 16 residues. Germline-derived CDR1 and CDR2 are LGHDT and YNNKEL (reference sequence). In DNA, the CDR3 is TGTGCCAGCAGTCCCCGGACTAGCGGGAGCCCGAATGAGCAGTTCTTC. It translates to CASSPRTSGSPNEQFF.

The rearrangement uses TRBV15 and TRBJ2-7, with 8 bases identical to TRBD2. The J segment lost 3 bases and the V segment lost 0 bases, leaving 19 bases of the junction unmatched. The CDR3 sequence is 20 residues long. Germline V gene data show CDR1 as LNHNV and CDR2 as YYDKDF (reference sequence). The CDR3 nucleotides read TGTGCCACCAGCAGAGATAGGGCTAGCGGGCGAGTCCATATCATCTACGAGCAGTACTTC. This codes for CATSRDRASGRVHIIYEQYF.